Below are 25 T cell receptor beta chains sequenced from a single sample in a study of T cells after yellow fever vaccination. TCRdb itself ran the 5' RACE reads through MiXCR, one entry per CDR3 protein. Altogether about 220,000 distinct CDR3 sequences are present, 2.5% to 3.5% being singletons, with the ten largest covering about 3.3%. The source material was CD4+ T cells sorted from PBMCs, sampled 10 days after the yellow fever booster vaccination. The receptors here all came from a man aged 18 to 35 who received the YFV17D yellow fever vaccine.

This clonotype has at least ten counts. The J gene is TRBJ1-2, the V gene TRBV21-1. TRBV21-1 is deemed a pseudogene. The CDR3 is made up of 15 amino acids. The CDR3 spells CASSKVRAGGYGYTF. The CDR3 nucleotides are TGTGCCAGCAGCAAAGTTAGGGCGGGGGGCTATGGCTACACCTTC.

For the CDR3, the DNA is TGTGCCAGCAGCTTGGGCCTTGCGGGCGAAAAACTGTTTTTT. This codes for CASSLGLAGEKLFF. J is TRBJ1-4 and V is TRBV5-4, with unresolved D. Germline assignment: CDR1 SGHNT and CDR2 YYREEE (reference sequence). V lost 0 bases and J lost 8, with 11 bases in between. The CDR3 is 14 residues long.

In its sample, this clonotype was seen a few times. The chain has TRBV12-3 or TRBV12-4 and TRBJ1-6, with 7 bases identical to TRBD1. V shed 4 bases, J shed 12 bases, and the junction held 12 bases outside the gene matches. The CDR3 contains 15 residues. The CDR3 DNA reads as TGTGCCAGCAGTTACGATTCGACAGGGTATAAACCCCTCCACTTT. Translated: CASSYDSTGYKPLHF.

Ten or more counts support this clonotype. The chain uses TRBV7-2 and TRBJ1-2; D might be TRBD1 (6 bases). V gave up 7 bases and J gave up 2 bases, with 17 bases separating them. Germline CDR1 and CDR2: SGHTA and FQGNSA. This CDR3 spans 15 amino acids. The CDR3 DNA follows: TGTGCCAGCACCCGCTACCTTACAGGGAACTATGGCTACACCTTC. Encoded protein: CASTRYLTGNYGYTF. Filled out from reference TRBV7-2 and TRBJ1-2, the complete variable domain reads GAGVSQSPSNKVTEKGKDVELRCDPISGHTALYWYRQSLGQGLEFLIYFQGNSAPDKSGLPSDRFSAERTGGSVSTLTIQRTQQEDSAVYLCASTRYLTGNYGYTFGSGTRLTVV.

Ten or more counts support this clonotype. The V call is TRBV5-1, the J call TRBJ2-7; 9 bases line up with TRBD1. The V gene end was trimmed by 4 bases and the J gene end by 5 bases; junction bases not matched to a gene: 10. Germline lookup yields CDR1 SGHRS and CDR2 YFSETQ. The CDR3 covers 15 residues. In nucleotides, the CDR3 is TGCGCCAGCAGCATACTCCCGGGACAGGGACACGAGCAGTACGTC. Protein product: CASSILPGQGHEQYV.

This chain links TRBV3-1 with TRBJ1-5; 8 bases align to TRBD1. CDR3 length: 20 amino acids. CDR1 is LGHDT and CDR2 is YNNKEL in the germline V gene (reference sequence). With V trimmed by 6 bases and J by 1 base, 20 bases remained unmatched. For the CDR3, the DNA is TGTGCCAGCAGTCAATACCGACCGGGACAGGAAGGGGAGAGCAATCAGCCCCAGCATTTT. Amino acids: CASSQYRPGQEGESNQPQHF.

In its sample, this clonotype was seen a few times. The chain links TRBV7-2 to TRBJ1-1; D is uncertain. V was trimmed by 5 bases and J by 0 bases, leaving 16 bases between them. Germline V gene data show CDR1 as SGHTA and CDR2 as FQGNSA. CDR3 length: 16 residues. This CDR3 is CASSLLVYGMNTEAFF. In DNA form, the CDR3 reads TGTGCCAGCAGCCTTCTCGTATATGGGATGAACACTGAAGCTTTCTTT.

The chain has TRBV7-3 and TRBJ1-6, with 7 bases identical to TRBD1. Per germline, CDR1 SGHTA and CDR2 FQGTGA. With 2 bases clipped from V and 7 bases from J, the junction kept 8 bases outside the gene matches. This CDR3 spans 16 amino acids. The CDR3 spells CASSLGGGQTNSPLHF. In nucleotides, the CDR3 is TGTGCCAGCAGCTTAGGGGGGGGACAGACGAATTCACCCCTCCACTTT.

This clonotype was found many times. This rearrangement joins TRBV6-5 to TRBJ1-5; a weak D match, TRBD1 (6 bases). Trimming took off 5 bases at V and 4 bases at J, with 9 bases between the two ends. Germline V gene lookup returns CDR1 MNHEY and CDR2 SVGAGI. The CDR3 sequence is 13 residues long. CDR3 amino acids: CASSTQGNQPQHF. Written as DNA, the CDR3 is TGTGCCAGCAGTACACAGGGAAATCAGCCCCAGCATTTT.

This chain connects TRBV7-9 to TRBJ1-1; D perhaps matches TRBD1 (5 bases). CDR3 length: 15 residues. Germline V gene sequence: CDR1 SEHNR, CDR2 FQNEAQ (reference sequence). V gave up 5 bases and J gave up 0 bases, with 13 bases separating them. The CDR3 protein is CASSQGETMNTEAFF. CDR3 DNA sequence: TGTGCCAGCAGCCAAGGGGAAACCATGAACACTGAAGCTTTCTTT.

Many counts were recorded for this clonotype. The chain employs TRBV7-2 and TRBJ2-3, with TRBD2 matching over 14 bases. V dropped 5 bases and J dropped 5; count of bases not matched to a gene: 9. The germline V gene encodes CDR1 SGHTA and CDR2 FQGNSA. The CDR3 is 17 amino acids. The CDR3 DNA is TGTGCCAGCAGCCCCCCCGGACTAGCGGGGGGTGGAGATACGCAGTATTTT. Translating gives CASSPPGLAGGGDTQYF. The whole variable domain, filled in from reference TRBV7-2 and TRBJ2-3, reads GAGVSQSPSNKVTEKGKDVELRCDPISGHTALYWYRQSLGQGLEFLIYFQGNSAPDKSGLPSDRFSAERTGGSVSTLTIQRTQQEDSAVYLCASSPPGLAGGGDTQYFGPGTRLTVL.

At least ten counts were recorded for this clonotype. The rearrangement uses TRBV19 and TRBJ2-2; D might be TRBD1 or TRBD2, each matching 6 bases. In germline, CDR1 is LNHDA, CDR2 SQIVND (reference sequence). V gave up 7 bases and J gave up 1 base, with 10 bases separating them. The length of the CDR3 is 14 residues. CDR3: CASIQGLNTGELFF. DNA of the CDR3: TGTGCCAGTATACAGGGACTGAACACCGGGGAGCTGTTTTTT.

This clonotype was counted many times. This rearrangement joins TRBV11-3 to TRBJ2-5; D might be TRBD2 (6 bases). The ends were cut back, 6 bases at V and 7 bases at J, with 15 bases in the middle. The length of the CDR3 is 13 residues. Germline values: CDR1 SGHNT, CDR2 YENEEA. The CDR3 region is CASSPETRGTQYF. As DNA, the CDR3 is TGTGCCAGCAGTCCCGAGACGCGGGGGACCCAGTACTTC.

This clonotype was seen repeatedly, ten times or more. V is TRBV20-1 and J is TRBJ2-7, with TRBD2 as a possible D gene (6 bases). The CDR3 consists of 13 residues. Germline V CDR1 and CDR2: DFQATT, SNEGSKA (reference sequence). CDR3 in amino acids: CILSGGKGYEQYV. The CDR3 coding sequence is TGCATCCTCTCTGGGGGGAAAGGATACGAGCAGTACGTC.

Many counts were recorded for this clonotype. The rearrangement joins TRBV12-3 or TRBV12-4 to TRBJ2-3; 11 positions match TRBD2. V trimming: 8 bases; J trimming: 6 bases; junction bases outside the gene matches: 13. This CDR3 is built from 16 residues. CDR3 region: CASAFRTSGRLDTQYF. CDR3 coding DNA: TGTGCCAGCGCCTTCAGGACTAGCGGGCGCTTGGATACGCAGTATTTT.

This clonotype was seen only a few times. The chain carries TRBV7-9 and TRBJ2-5; 9 positions match TRBD2. The CDR3 sequence is 17 residues long. V dropped 6 bases and J dropped 0; count of bases not matched to a gene: 11. Looked up from germline, CDR1 is SEHNR and CDR2 is FQNEAQ (reference sequence). DNA of the CDR3: TGTGCCAGCAGTCTAGGGGGGCTAGCGGGGAACCAAGAGACCCAGTACTTC. Translation: CASSLGGLAGNQETQYF.

This clonotype has just one count. With a much larger clone just one base away, this may be a read error. The chain employs TRBV4-3 and TRBJ1-2, with TRBD1 identical over 8 bases. The CDR3 has 17 residues. Germline assignment: CDR1 LGHNA and CDR2 YSLEER. The CDR3 sequence: CASSQDHQGALSYGCTF. In nucleotides, the CDR3 is TGCGCCAGCAGCCAAGATCACCAGGGGGCGCTGAGCTATGGCTGCACCTTC.

This clonotype has at least ten counts. This chain connects TRBV5-1 to TRBJ2-1, with 13 nucleotides matching TRBD2. The CDR3 loop spans 17 amino acids. J lost 8 bases, V lost 4 bases, and 12 bases had no gene match. In germline, CDR1 is SGHRS, CDR2 YFSETQ. The CDR3, as DNA: TGCGCCAGCAGCGAGATAACTAGCGGGGGGGCCTCGGATGAGCAGTTCTTC. It is translated as CASSEITSGGASDEQFF.

This clonotype was observed many times. The chain links TRBV27 to TRBJ2-3; D is unresolved. CDR1 is MNHEY and CDR2 is SMNVEV in the germline V gene (reference sequence). This CDR3 comprises 13 residues. V was shortened by 6 bases and J by 3 bases, with 10 bases between the two germline ends. In DNA, the CDR3 is TGTGCCAGCAGATGGACGTCTACAGATACGCAGTATTTT. Its translation: CASRWTSTDTQYF.

This clonotype was counted many times. CDR3 amino acids: CASSLVGLAGPDTQYF. For the CDR3, the DNA is TGTGCCAGCAGCTTAGTAGGACTAGCGGGTCCAGATACGCAGTATTTT. This chain connects TRBV7-8 to TRBJ2-3, with 11 bases that match TRBD2. The junction had 4 bases not matched to a gene; V was cut back by 1 base and J by 4 bases. The CDR3 has 16 residues. Germline CDR1 is SGHVS and CDR2 is FQNEAQ.

This clonotype was picked up many times. V usage is TRBV6-2 or TRBV6-3 and J usage is TRBJ2-7; a weak D match, TRBD1 (6 bases). V was shortened by 4 bases and J by 5 bases, with 12 bases between the two germline ends. In germline, CDR1 is MNHEY, CDR2 SVGEGT. The CDR3 extends over 13 amino acids. The DNA for the CDR3 is TGTGCCAGCAGTTTCTCCCGGGACAACGAGCAGTACGTC. This sequence encodes CASSFSRDNEQYV.

This clonotype was seen ten or more times. The chain recombines TRBV7-9 with TRBJ2-1, with TRBD2 matching over 12 bases. The CDR3 has 15 residues. V shed 5 bases and J 3 bases; nucleotides not matched to a gene: 2. CDR1 and CDR2 from the germline V gene are SEHNR and FQNEAQ (reference sequence). The CDR3 spells CASSQLAGGYNEQFF. CDR3 coding DNA: TGTGCCAGCAGCCAACTAGCGGGGGGCTACAATGAGCAGTTCTTC.

The chain recombines TRBV5-1 with TRBJ1-2, with D uncertain. Between the trimmed V and J ends, which lost 4 bases and 6 bases, there was a span of 10 bases. CDR1 is SGHRS and CDR2 is YFSETQ in the germline V gene. This CDR3 has 12 amino acids. This chain's CDR3 is CASSIERNGYTF. CDR3 in DNA: TGCGCCAGCAGCATAGAAAGAAATGGCTACACCTTC. The full variable domain, rest sourced from reference TRBV5-1 and TRBJ1-2, is KAGVTQTPRYLIKTRGQQVTLSCSPISGHRSVSWYQQTPGQGLQFLFEYFSETQRNKGNFPGRFSGRQFSNSRSEMNVSTLELGDSALYLCASSIERNGYTFGSGTRLTVV.

This clonotype has a count of ten or more. The chain is built from TRBV6-1 and TRBJ1-6; tentative D call: TRBD1 (5 bases). This CDR3 is 18 amino acids long. The V end was cut by 10 bases, the J end by 7 bases, with 29 bases between. From germline, CDR1 is MNHNS and CDR2 SASEGT. The CDR3 sequence is CATDHRPGHWGSNSPLHF. CDR3 in DNA: TGTGCCACCGATCACCGCCCCGGACACTGGGGCTCCAATTCACCCCTCCACTTT.

This clonotype was counted ten times or more. This chain connects TRBV5-1 to TRBJ1-2; D is undetermined. With 3 bases removed from V and 4 bases from J, the gap between germline ends came to 16 bases. Germline CDR1 reads SGHRS; CDR2 reads YFSETQ. The CDR3 sequence is 15 residues long. The CDR3 reads CASSSAADAVYGYTF. DNA for the CDR3: TGCGCCAGCAGCTCTGCCGCGGACGCCGTCTATGGCTACACCTTC.